The clone carrying this TCR beta chain has just one count. Primers: 60 Vbeta forward and 13 Jbeta reverse. Sequencing was performed with immunoSEQ multiplex PCR; in TCRdb, only in-frame clones are kept and a portion is missing. The table shows about 160,000 clones, with approximately 80% occurring only once. These data are taken from a study of cytomegalovirus exposure and HLA in healthy donors. In germline, CDR1 is LNHDA, CDR2 SQIVND (reference sequence). With 7 bases clipped from V and 6 bases from J, the junction kept 15 bases outside the gene matches. The CDR3 has 16 amino acids. Source material: PBMCs. This receptor was obtained from a male donor in good health and CMV-seropositive. The chain has TRBV19 and TRBJ1-1; 9 bases line up with TRBD1. The CDR3 DNA reads as TGTGCCAGTACGACTTCCCCGGGACAGGGTTTTTCTGAAGCTTTCTTT. Translation: CASTTSPGQGFSEAFF. The full variable domain, rest sourced from reference TRBV19 and TRBJ1-1, is DGGITQSPKYLFRKEGQNVTLSCEQNLNHDAMYWYRQDPGQGLRLIYYSQIVNDFQKGDIAEGYSVSREKKESFPLTVTSAQKNPTAFYLCASTTSPGQGFSEAFFGQGTRLTVV.